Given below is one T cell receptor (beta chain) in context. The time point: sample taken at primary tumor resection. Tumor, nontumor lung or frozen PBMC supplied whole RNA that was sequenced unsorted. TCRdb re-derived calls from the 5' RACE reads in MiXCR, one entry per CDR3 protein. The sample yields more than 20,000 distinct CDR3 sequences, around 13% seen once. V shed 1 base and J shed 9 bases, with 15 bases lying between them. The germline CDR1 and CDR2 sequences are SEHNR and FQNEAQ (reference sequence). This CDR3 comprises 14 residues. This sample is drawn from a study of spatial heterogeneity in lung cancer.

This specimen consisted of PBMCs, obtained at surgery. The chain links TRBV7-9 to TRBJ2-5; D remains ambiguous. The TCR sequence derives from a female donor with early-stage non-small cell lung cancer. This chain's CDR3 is CASSLVIQEAPQYF. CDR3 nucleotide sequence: TGTGCCAGCAGCTTAGTAATTCAAGAGGCCCCCCAGTACTTC. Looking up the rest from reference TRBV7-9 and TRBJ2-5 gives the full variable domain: DTGVSQNPRHKITKRGQNVTFRCDPISEHNRLYWYRQTLGQGPEFLTYFQNEAQLEKSRLLSDRFSAERPKGSFSTLEIQRTEQGDSAMYLCASSLVIQEAPQYFGPGTRLLVL.